This T cell receptor beta chain was identified during a study of T cells in Graves' hyperthyroidism and ophthalmopathy (dated by TCRdb to 2018 to 2020). At the level of the whole study: Peripheral blood was sampled at the time of initial diagnosis, prior to any treatment. An independent validation cohort of about 19 hyperthyroidism patients and 15 or so patients who later progressed to ophthalmopathy tested prospective prediction of ophthalmopathy. In addition, the study compared T-cell repertoires in thyroid tissue and in blood from about six Graves' hyperthyroidism patients. After sampling, hyperthyroidism patients received methimazole starting at 30 mg daily, and ophthalmopathy patients received high-dose intravenous methylprednisolone. The roughly 100 discovery patients were divided at random into training and test sets in a 7:3 ratio. According to the paper, TCR Vbeta CDR3 sequencing was carried out on approximately 140 peripheral blood samples, which came from some 41 ophthalmopathy, around 75 hyperthyroidism and about 17 progressor patients. To identify distinguishing TCR V-J signatures, a discovery cohort of roughly 100 patients was used, comprising under 45 with Graves' ophthalmopathy and roughly 60 with stable Graves' hyperthyroidism.

V loses 0 bases, J loses 2 bases, and the germline ends lie 7 bases apart. The CDR3 sequence holds 14 residues, the cysteine and phenylalanine included. The only DNA kept is the CDR3, 42 bases in frame from the first base. Sequences SGHRS (CDR1) and YFSETQ (CDR2) are obtained from the germline V gene. What the work shows at the level of the full study, not this receptor alone: In validation, the model predicted progression to ophthalmopathy a median of around six months before onset, with roughly 70% sensitivity and 72.22% specificity. Sample size was not statistically predetermined, and investigators were not blinded to group allocation. In cross-validation, a model built on a 13 V-J signature told ophthalmopathy apart from stable hyperthyroidism with about 90% sensitivity and about 81% specificity, and in testing the same model reached 80%/75%. Most expanded thyroid clonotypes (frequency above 0.001) were also detected in blood, a finding suggesting that blood repertoires may reflect thyroid immune responses.

The TCR beta CDR3 regions were amplified from the RNA transcripts. For the first round of RT-PCR on the TCR CDR3, the HTBI primer set was used together with the Qiagen OneStep RT-PCR kit. A second multiplex PCR round built the libraries, followed by size selection and purification. Sequencing of the libraries was done on an Illumina HiSeq2000 using paired-end 100 bp reads. The study's own analysis went as follows. Raw data were processed with SOAPnuke, discarding reads with adapters, uncalled bases, mean Phred below 15, or no exact constant-primer or identifier match. High-quality paired reads were merged using COPE v1.2.5, and each unique nucleotide sequence was defined as a clonotype. MiTCR v1.1 was used to align clonotypes to the IMGT TRBV, TRBD and TRBJ reference segments. The analysis was restricted to V-J combinations with a frequency above 0.0001, which together covered 99% to 99.2% of the repertoires. A TCS score was defined as the ratio between F50 (clonal expansion) and ExV (chaos), using BLOSUM62-based TCRdist between CDR3 peptides within each V-J. Welch's t-statistics and random forest reduced approximately 520 V-J features to 13, which were used in a naive Bayes classifier (R e1071). TCRdb reprocessed the public reads (quality trimming at Q25 with fastp, clone calling with MiXCR) and kept in-frame beta chains. Entries that share a CDR3 protein sequence are merged under the most common genes and DNA. TCRdb's processing, not the study's, gives the V and J calls here. Recorded for this sample are around 570,000 distinct CDR3 sequences; about 20% of them occurred a single time. Approximately 50% of the sample is held by the ten biggest clonotypes.

Moderately to severely active disease, a Clinical Activity Score of at least 3, a NOSPECS grade of at least 4, and a duration under 3 months were present in ophthalmopathy patients. The study excluded patients with uncontrolled infections, other autoimmune diseases, pregnancy or lactation. Diagnoses relied on clinical symptoms, serum thyroxine and TRAb, thyroid ultrasound and orbital computed tomography. Ficoll-Paque density gradient centrifugation was used to isolate PBMCs from about 10 ml of fresh peripheral blood. Total RNA was extracted with Trizol reagent, and quality was checked on an Agilent 2100 Bioanalyzer. Notes on this clonotype: The antigen this receptor binds is unknown. Base-call qualities are not available, and no considerably larger clone is one nucleotide away.

This chain joins TRBV5-1 to TRBJ2-3, and possibly TRBD2, on 5 matching bases. Sequenced sample: blood. This TCR was recovered from a man aged 40-49 years with Graves' ophthalmopathy. CDR3 loop: CASSLGAVTDTQYF. The bases are TGCGCCAGCAGCTTGGGAGCGGTCACAGATACGCAGTATTTT. The entire variable domain, with the stretches around the CDR3 drawn from the reference TRBV5-1 and TRBJ2-3 proteins, is KAGVTQTPRYLIKTRGQQVTLSCSPISGHRSVSWYQQTPGQGLQFLFEYFSETQRNKGNFPGRFSGRQFSNSRSEMNVSTLELGDSALYLCASSLGAVTDTQYFGPGTRLTVL.